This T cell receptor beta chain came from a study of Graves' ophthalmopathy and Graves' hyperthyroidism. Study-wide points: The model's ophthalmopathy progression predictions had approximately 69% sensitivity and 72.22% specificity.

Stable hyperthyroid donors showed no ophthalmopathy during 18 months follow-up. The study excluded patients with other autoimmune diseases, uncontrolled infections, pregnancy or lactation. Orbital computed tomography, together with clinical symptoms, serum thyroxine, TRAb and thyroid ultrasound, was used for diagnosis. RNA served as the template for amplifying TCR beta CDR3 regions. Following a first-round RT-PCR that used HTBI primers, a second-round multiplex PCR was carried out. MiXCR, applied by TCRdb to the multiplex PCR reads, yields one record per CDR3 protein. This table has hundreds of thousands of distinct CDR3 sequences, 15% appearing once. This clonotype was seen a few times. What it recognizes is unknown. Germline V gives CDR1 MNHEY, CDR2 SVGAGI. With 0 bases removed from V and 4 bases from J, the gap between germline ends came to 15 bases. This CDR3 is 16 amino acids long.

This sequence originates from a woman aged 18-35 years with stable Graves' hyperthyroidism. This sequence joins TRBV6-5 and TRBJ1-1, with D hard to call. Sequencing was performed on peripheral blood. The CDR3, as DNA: TGTGCCAGCAGTTACTCGGATCCGGTAAGCGGCACTGAAGCTTTCTTT. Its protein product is CASSYSDPVSGTEAFF.